This T cell receptor (beta chain) was observed in a study of blood T cell repertoires in COVID-19. On the study more broadly: Samples of COVID-19 (acute and convalescent) were obtained from the United States, Italy and Spain. T cells, B-cell-depleted T cells, or PBMCs supplied cDNA or gDNA.

The germline CDR1 and CDR2 sequences are MDHEN and SYDVKM. This CDR3 contains 15 residues. V was cut by 2 bases and J by 7 bases, with 15 bases left in between. Original methodology: Using reference gene primer amplification, nucleated cell counts were estimated. Profiled with immunoSEQ multiplex PCR; TCRdb holds only in-frame clones, not every one. The V and J calls and clone size come from that table; D and trimming were worked out from the DNA. This table has about 280,000 clones, 85% appearing once. The J gene is TRBJ1-5, the V gene TRBV28, with D perhaps TRBD1 (6 bases). This clonotype was sampled from a woman aged 50 to 65 who had recovered from COVID-19. Sequenced: PBMCs or T cells enriched from blood (not recorded which). The DNA for the CDR3 is TGTGCCAGCAGTTTAATGGGGGCAGGGAACCAGCCCCAGCATTTT. Translation gives CASSLMGAGNQPQHF.